This T cell receptor beta chain appears in the sequencing data of a study of graft-versus-host responses after intestinal transplantation. Germline-derived CDR1 and CDR2 are SGHVS and FNYEAQ. The CDR3 has 15 amino acids. The assay was immunoSEQ multiplex PCR, and TCRdb's table has in-frame clones only and misses some. The table shows some 13,000 clones, with about 31% occurring only once. Investigators plated approximately 200,000 CFSE-labeled responder cells together with approximately 200,000 irradiated stimulator cells labeled with violet dye. Sample: alloreactive CD8+ T cells from a mixed lymphocyte reaction culture, taken before intestinal transplant. Subset defined: CFSE-low proliferating T cells sorted from roughly six-day pre-transplant mixed lymphocyte reaction (GvH or HvG direction). The receptor was isolated from a human patient who received an intestinal transplant. The chain recombines TRBV7-6 with TRBJ2-5; 8 bases fit TRBD2. The DNA end is a closer match to TRBJ2-7, so the J assignment may be wrong. The CDR3 sequence is CASSLGTSHSYEQYF. CDR3 nucleotides: TGTGCCAGCAGCTTAGGGACTAGCCATTCCTACGAGCAGTACTTC.